This TCR beta chain derives from a study of T-cell memory formation after mild COVID-19. Study background: The TCR clusters were mostly specific to one donor.

Remarks on this clonotype: No antigen is known for it.

Per germline, CDR1 LGHNA and CDR2 YNFKEQ. The CDR3 is 17 residues long. V shed 0 bases and J shed 0 bases, with 13 bases lying between them. Overall study findings and caveats: Balance between CD4 and CD8 was seen in clones contracting day 15 to 85, and a CD4+ lean was seen in later expanders. Contracting CD4+ clones were located mainly in CM and EM, and CD8+ clones in EMRA.

Employing constant-segment primers, 5'RACE generated TCR alpha and TCR beta cDNA libraries bearing sample barcodes and UMIs. TCRdb reprocessed the 5' RACE reads with MiXCR, giving one entry per CDR3 protein. The sample lists about 200,000 distinct CDR3 sequences, about 9.2% seen once, with around 3.3% in the top ten. The receptor's source is a young man who had mild COVID-19 (a few samples of this study predate the infection). Cell type and time point are not known. Sample: PBMCs or a T cell subset sorted from them (not recorded which). The rearrangement uses TRBV4-2 and TRBJ2-3; D is perhaps TRBD2 (7 bases). In DNA, the CDR3 is TGTGCCAGCAGCCAAGATTGGGCGGGGGCTAGCACAGATACGCAGTATTTT. Amino acids: CASSQDWAGASTDTQYF.